The sequence of this TCR beta chain was determined in a study of T cell clonality in common variable immunodeficiency (dated by TCRdb to about 2015). For sequencing, equivalent amounts of genomic DNA were input from CVID and control samples. For every sample, a 60 bp segment covering the rearranged TCRbeta CDR3 region was amplified and then sequenced. The immunoSEQ assay, a bias-corrected multiplex PCR with high-throughput sequencing, was employed for TCRbeta amplification. On the authors' methods: Each unique nucleotide sequence was treated as a clone and annotated with V, D and J genes, copy number and frequency. Sequences were labeled productive if in frame, and non-productive if out of frame or containing stop codons. As previously described, Shannon's entropy was used to calculate clonality. The predicted amino acid sequences of productive clones were used to derive mean CDR3 Kyte-Doolittle hydropathy. Scaled V gene usage was hierarchically clustered using Manhattan distance and complete linkage with the R hclust function. To assess clone sharing by CDR3 amino acid sequence, 12 repertoires per group were resampled over 100 rounds. The repertoires were searched for about 70 published EBV-specific and almost 250 published CMV-specific TCRbeta sequences. A couple of CVID samples that yielded fewer than 10,000 sequences were excluded from the analysis, so approximately 40 CVID repertoires were retained. This is the immuneACCESS table as TCRdb keeps it, with only in-frame sequences that have V and J called. A part of the clones is gone; compared with another copy, unresolved V genes explain less than half, and the rest is unexplained. The V and J calls and clone size are taken from that table; D and trimming were inferred from the DNA. Listed for this sample are more than 65,000 clones, none observed only a single time. The ten largest clones take up approximately 0.8% of the sample.

This clone was counted at least ten times. Its antigen remains undetermined. The CDR3 end lies 3 residues beyond the end of the read and is filled in from the germline J gene. Predominantly Caucasian heritage was noted among both the CVID patients and the healthy controls. From each donor, about 4.5 to 9 ml of heparinized peripheral whole blood was collected. TCRbeta CDR3 repertoires were sequenced from genomic DNA of adults with common variable immune deficiency (CVID) and healthy adult controls. The control group was made up of roughly 22 healthy adult volunteers (about 10 male and around twelve female) whose ages ranged from about 20 to 70 years, with a mean age of almost 35. Diluted blood was subjected to density centrifugation over Hypaque 1077 or Ficoll-Paque for isolation of peripheral blood mononuclear cells. Unsorted mononuclear cells served as the source of genomic DNA, which was extracted either by Qiagen column purification or by a centrifugation-based method.

The CDR3, cysteine through phenylalanine, is 17 amino acids long. Shown are 42 bases from within the CDR3, in frame from base 1. V is trimmed back by 5 bases and J by 9 bases, and the junction contains 18 bases that no gene match accounts for. Reading the germline V gene gives CDR1 SGHTA and CDR2 FQGTGA. General findings and caveats noted by the study authors: Differences among patients in the CVID cohort limited the correlations between repertoire features and clinical complications. According to the authors, figuring out what caused the increased clonality in CVID would require sequencing the repertoires of T cell subpopulations. CVID TCRbeta sequences were reported to have fewer deletions and N-nucleotide insertions and to lack highly modified clones with 13 or more V deletions. Fewer TCRbeta clones were shared among CVID subjects than among healthy controls (p < 0.0001). Increased TCRbeta clonality was found in CVID subjects compared with healthy controls (t-test p = 0.018), with the increase being most characteristic of about a third of subjects. Although equal DNA input was used, an average of approximately 82,000 unique sequences per sample was obtained for controls, compared with around 30,000 for CVID samples.

The sequence is built from TRBV7-3 and TRBJ2-2, and TRBD2 aligns with 7 junction nucleotides. This receptor was taken from a person between 18 and 69 years old in good health. Sequencing was performed on peripheral blood mononuclear cells. The CDR3 bases that were read are TGTGCCAGCAGCCCAGACGCTCGAGCGGGGACTACCAGGGAG. Protein translation: CASSPDARAGTTRE. The CDR3 as a whole reads CASSPDARAGTTRELFF. Reference TRBV7-3 and TRBJ2-2 proteins supply the regions before and after the CDR3; the full variable domain is: GAGVSQTPSNKVTEKGKYVELRCDPISGHTALYWYRQSLGQGPEFLIYFQGTGAADDSGLPNDRFFAVRPEGSVSTLKIQRTERGDSAVYLCASSPDARAGTTRELFFGEGSRLTVL.